Given below is one TCR beta chain in context. What it binds is unknown. Before any sequencing was done, the ViraFEST assay used viral peptide pools to expand antigen-specific CD4+ T cells. Subsequent to 10 days of culture, CD4+ T cells were isolated. This person's SARS-CoV-2 infection, confirmed by PCR, occurred between March and December 2020. The authors replaced half the medium with IL-2 medium on days 3 and 7. The data belong to a study of vaccination effects on CD4 cells after COVID-19. Across the whole study: Either the mRNA-1273 or the BNT162b2 vaccine was given to participants as two doses. The study obtained samples from two convalescent patients 16 days and one week before vaccination. Study-wide results and limits: Researchers reported few convalescent patients and no early post-infection timepoints in the study.

Using immunoSEQ multiplex PCR, the repertoire was profiled, and TCRdb retains in-frame clones only, with some absent. The data contain about 45,000 clones, approximately 70% of them singletons. J lost 15 bases, V lost 2 bases, and 17 bases had no gene match. CDR1 is SGHVS and CDR2 is FNYEAQ in the germline V gene. The CDR3 is 16 residues long. The material sequenced was CD4+ T cells from PBMCs cultured with a peptide pool, taken before COVID-19 vaccination. The chain joins TRBV7-6 to TRBJ2-2, with 8 positions matching TRBD2. The sequence was obtained from a human donor who had a prior SARS-CoV-2 infection. CDR3 loop: CASSLLASGSTSRLFF. DNA of the CDR3: TGTGCCAGCAGCTTATTAGCTAGCGGGTCTACATCGAGGTTGTTTTTT.